The source of this TCR beta chain is a study of T cells after yellow fever vaccination. The study's findings and limits: Abundant clonotypes from the bulk population could have been carried over as contaminants into FACS-sorted repertoires. By day 5 rather than day 15, the secondary response had peaked, though it was weaker.

Concerning this clonotype itself: The antigen is unknown.

J gave up 2 bases and V 5 bases, and 14 bases lay outside the gene matches. This CDR3 contains 18 residues. TCRdb independently ran MiXCR on the 5' RACE reads; one entry per CDR3 protein. Seen here are approximately 510,000 distinct CDR3 sequences, 20% to 25% observed once, and the top ten hold approximately 16%. Sequencing was performed on PBMCs, taken approximately 20 days after the first yellow fever vaccination. This sequence was found in a man younger than 35 who received the YFV17D yellow fever vaccine. This chain connects TRBV23-1 to TRBJ2-3, with TRBD2 matching 9 bases. TRBV23-1 is an ORF, with its function uncertain. The CDR3 sequence: CASSRGWLAGTSTDTQYF. The CDR3 DNA follows: TGCGCCAGCAGTAGGGGCTGGCTAGCGGGGACCTCCACAGATACGCAGTATTTT.